This TCR beta chain is drawn from a study of control samples from healthy donors and cancer patients. CDR1 and CDR2 from the germline V gene are LGHNA and YSLEER. V lost 1 base, J lost 6 bases, and 5 bases lay in between. The CDR3 spans 12 residues. Profiling relied on immunoSEQ multiplex PCR, and the TCRdb table lists in-frame clones only, not all of them. The sample has under 20,000 clones, 85% to 90% seen once. Sequencing input: PBMCs. This TCR came from a woman in her 70s with colorectal cancer. V is TRBV4-3 and J is TRBJ2-3, with D uncertain. The chain's CDR3 is CASSQVGDTQYF. The DNA for the CDR3 is TGCGCCAGCAGCCAAGTAGGGGATACGCAGTATTTT.